Reported below is one TCR beta chain. Its antigen is undetermined. The data originate from a study of T-cell memory formation after mild COVID-19. Broader study findings: CD8+ contracting clones occupied EMRA, while CD4+ ones occupied mainly CM and EM. Second-wave clones with a day 37 peak had unconfirmed SARS-CoV-2 specificity.

5'RACE primed from the constant segment yielded TCR alpha and TCR beta cDNA libraries bearing sample barcodes and UMIs. TCRdb passed the 5' RACE reads through MiXCR, listing each CDR3 protein once. The data hold 120,000 or so distinct CDR3 sequences, with 5% to 6.5% observed a single time. This CDR3 is 12 amino acids long. Trimming took off 7 bases at V and 11 bases at J, with 17 bases between the two ends. Germline CDR1 reads MNHNY; CDR2 reads SVGAGI (reference sequence). The sample taken for sequencing was PBMCs or a T cell subset sorted from them (not recorded which). The chain uses TRBV6-6 and TRBJ1-1; maybe TRBD1 (5 bases). This TCR was recovered from an adult woman who had mild COVID-19 (a few samples of this study predate the infection). Cell type and time point are not known. CDR3: CASKTPGPGAFF. The CDR3 nucleotides are TGTGCCAGCAAGACCCCGGGACCTGGGGCTTTCTTT.